This TCR beta chain was retrieved from a study of OX40 agonist ivuxolimab in advanced cancers. The overall study: Patients got intravenous ivuxolimab at 0.01 to 10 mg/kg every 2 weeks.

Method: immunoSEQ multiplex PCR; TCRdb's copy keeps in-frame clones and lacks some. In the table there are 30,000 to 35,000 clones, around 80% of which are singletons. The study, taken as a whole, reports: Antigen specificity of clonally expanded peripheral T cells was not established.

A note on this clone: As yet, its antigen is unknown.

Germline CDR1 reads MNHNS; CDR2 reads SASEGT. The CDR3 length is 16 residues. V lost 4 bases and J lost 2, with 15 bases in between. The source material was CD4+ or CD8+ T cells sorted from blood, sampled in a trial of the OX40 agonist ivuxolimab. The V gene is TRBV6-1, the J gene TRBJ2-1, with no clear D. The sequence was obtained from an adult with an advanced solid tumor such as melanoma, head and neck, liver or kidney cancer. Here the CDR3 DNA reads TGTGCCAGCAGTGGTCCCAGTCTGCAGACCTACAATGAGCAGTTCTTC. This encodes CASSGPSLQTYNEQFF.